The clone carrying this TCR beta chain showed up just once. As processed by the authors: Counts of nucleated cells, estimated from reference gene primer amplification, were obtained. Repertoires were generated with immunoSEQ multiplex PCR, while TCRdb's copy carries only in-frame clones and drops some. D and trimming come from the DNA, and the V and J calls and clone size come from that table. The table includes about 200,000 clones, 80% to 90% detected once. With 2 bases removed from V and 11 bases from J, the gap between germline ends came to 10 bases. The V gene's germline CDR1 is SGHDT and CDR2 YYEEEE. There are 12 residues in the CDR3. This sample is part of a study of blood T cell repertoires in COVID-19. Overall study: There were acute and convalescent COVID-19 samples, and they came from the United States, Italy and Spain. The cDNA or gDNA used as material had been derived from T cells, B-cell-depleted T cells, or PBMCs.

This chain links TRBV5-6 with TRBJ1-4; weak D call: TRBD1 (6 bases). This TCR was recovered from a human donor in a cohort sampled during active COVID-19. Source material: peripheral blood. The CDR3 DNA sequence: TGTGCCAGCAGCTTCAGGGGAGCTAAACTGTTTTTT. Its translation is CASSFRGAKLFF.